This T cell receptor (beta chain) comes out of a study of blood T cell repertoires in COVID-19. About the study: COVID-19 samples, acute and convalescent, were from the United States, Italy and Spain. The analysed material was cDNA or gDNA that came from T cells, B-cell-depleted T cells, or PBMCs.

The table came from immunoSEQ multiplex PCR; TCRdb's copy has only in-frame clones and leaves some out. Among under 85,000 clones listed, roughly four fifths were seen once. The CDR3 runs to 13 residues. Deletions cut 5 bases from V and 4 bases from J, with 11 bases between. The V and J genes are TRBV12-3 or TRBV12-4 and TRBJ1-2; D gene uncertain. The clonotype was recovered from a human donor in a cohort sampled during active COVID-19. The sample consisted of peripheral blood. The CDR3: CASSPTLVYGYTF. The CDR3 bases are TGTGCCAGCAGTCCGACTCTGGTCTATGGCTACACCTTC.